The T cell receptor beta chain under discussion was sequenced for a study of HIV-infected patients and healthy controls. 500 ng RNA was reverse transcribed with alpha and beta constant-region primers. Alpha and beta chain libraries were made separately by chain-specific third strand synthesis with multiplexing indices. TCRdb itself ran the 5' RACE reads through MiXCR, one entry per CDR3 protein. Of fewer than 8,000 distinct CDR3 sequences listed, 7.5% to 10% are singletons. CDR1 is MNHEY, CDR2 SVGEGT, per germline. This CDR3 spans 14 amino acids. Trimming took off 0 bases at V and 5 bases at J, with 10 bases between the two ends. The table lists this clonotype with a few counts. Its specificity is unknown. General study results and limits: The diversity differences were not explained by slight age and sex differences between study cohorts.

Antiretroviral therapy had run roughly three months, about 14 weeks, before follow-up blood collection. All unsorted peripheral T cells were captured because whole blood was used without fractionation. Peripheral blood, 2 to 2.5 ml, was drawn for RNA extraction. The TCR was taken from an adult with HIV infection. The sequencing here drew on blood, taken during antiretroviral therapy. The chain couples TRBV6-2 or TRBV6-3 to TRBJ1-1; possibly TRBD1 for D (5 bases). The CDR3 nucleotides read TGTGCCAGCAGTTACTCGCAGGGAAGAACTGAAGCTTTCTTT. Translation: CASSYSQGRTEAFF.